The clone carrying this T cell receptor (beta chain) was recorded a few times. Its target is not known. The data originate from a study of cytomegalovirus exposure and HLA in healthy donors. General study points: A further, later analysis showed that HLA-associated TCR beta chains (compared with equally common others) were more clonally expanded. Trimming of TCR beta V- and J-genes showed a link, identified in a later analysis, to a missense DCLRE1C variant.

PCR involved 60 Vbeta and 13 Jbeta primers. Some clones are missing from TCRdb's copy, which holds only in-frame ones; the method was immunoSEQ multiplex PCR. The data show around 110,000 clones, over 60% seen once. Per the germline V gene, CDR1 is MNHNY and CDR2 is SVGAGI (reference sequence). This CDR3 has 14 residues. The V and J ends lost 4 bases and 5 bases, in that order; junction bases with no gene match: 7. Sequencing used PBMCs. This TCR was recovered from a woman aged 40 to 50 in good health and CMV-seropositive. The J gene is TRBJ1-1, the V gene TRBV6-6; 7 positions match TRBD1. The CDR3: CASSWSGGWTEAFF. In DNA, the CDR3 is TGTGCCAGCAGTTGGTCAGGGGGTTGGACTGAAGCTTTCTTT.